Shown below are 6 T cell receptor beta chains from a single sample sequenced in a study of T cell repertoires in cytomegalovirus infection. The antigens for these receptors are not known. TCRdb re-called the reads through MiXCR, storing one row per CDR3 protein. The data show approximately 910,000 distinct CDR3 sequences, around a third seen once. The material sequenced was cultured CD8+ T cells from PBMCs, taken from culture after CMV antigen stimulation. Receptors were obtained from a human donor in good health (CMV status not recorded). Some clones in this sample may be carry-over from other donors' samples.

Turning to this clonotype: A read error may produce the germline difference seen at one junction end. The rearrangement links TRBV4-1 to TRBJ1-2; TRBD1 is a possible D gene (5 bases). The CDR3 extends over 13 amino acids. From germline, CDR1 is MGHRA and CDR2 YSYEKL. CDR3 residues: CASSQGATYGYTF. In nucleotides, the CDR3 is TGTGCCAGCAGCCAAGGGGCAACCTATGGCTACACCTTC.

This clonotype was seen many times. The chain has TRBV15 and TRBJ2-1; D call uncertain. Germline-derived CDR1 and CDR2 are LNHNV and YYDKDF (reference sequence). V gave up 1 base and J gave up 4 bases, with 11 bases separating them. This CDR3 comprises 15 residues. The CDR3: CATSRAASAYNEQFF. CDR3 DNA sequence: TGTGCCACCAGCAGAGCTGCCTCAGCGTACAATGAGCAGTTCTTC.

This clonotype was picked up a small number of times. V usage is TRBV10-3 and J usage is TRBJ2-5; D call uncertain. Germline V CDR1 and CDR2: ENHRY, SYGVKD. This CDR3 contains 16 residues. Trimming cost V 1 base and J 4 bases, with 16 bases left between them. The DNA for the CDR3 is TGTGCCATCAGTGAGTATCGGCAGTCCAAAGGAGAGACCCAGTACTTC. Translation gives CAISEYRQSKGETQYF.

The sample holds many counts of this clonotype. The chain combines TRBV7-6 with TRBJ2-2; D may be TRBD1 (5 bases). The germline V gene encodes CDR1 SGHVS and CDR2 FNYEAQ. Trimming removed 5 bases from V and 4 bases from J, with 11 bases in between. There are 14 residues in the CDR3. Here the CDR3 reads CASSPSRGTGELFF. Written as DNA, the CDR3 is TGTGCCAGCAGCCCTAGTAGGGGCACCGGGGAGCTGTTTTTT.

This clonotype was counted between two and nine times. This chain uses TRBV9 with TRBJ1-1; possible D gene TRBD1, 5 bases. The CDR3 runs 13 residues. Germline V gives CDR1 SGDLS, CDR2 YYNGEE. V gave up 2 bases and J gave up 4 bases, with 9 bases separating them. The CDR3 is CASSVSGPTEAFF. CDR3 DNA: TGTGCCAGCAGCGTTTCGGGACCCACTGAAGCTTTCTTT.

This clonotype occurred a few times. The J gene is TRBJ1-4, the V gene TRBV12-3 or TRBV12-4; D possibly corresponds to TRBD1 (5 bases). The CDR3 runs to 14 residues. Trimming cost V 4 bases and J 8 bases, with 14 bases left between them. The CDR3 here is CASSWAQGWEKLFF. The CDR3 DNA sequence: TGTGCCAGCAGTTGGGCCCAGGGATGGGAAAAACTGTTTTTT.